This T cell receptor beta chain was profiled in a study of T cells after yellow fever vaccination. Study background: SMART-Seq v4 Ultra Low Input prepared the low-cell-number fractions.

This clonotype was counted a few times. Antigen unknown. They built TCR cDNA with 5'RACE template switching, a step that put in a universal primer site and UMIs. TCRdb redid the calling of the 5' RACE reads with MiXCR, one entry per CDR3 protein. The sample carries around 600,000 distinct CDR3 sequences, around an eighth recorded once. Study-level findings and limits: The study re-detected most primary-vaccination clones after the booster (around 96% CD4, roughly 85% CD8).

Germline V gene sequence: CDR1 SQVTM, CDR2 ANQGSEA. V trimming: 0 bases; J trimming: 0 bases; junction bases outside the gene matches: 1. CDR3 length: 17 residues. The TCR comes from a man aged 25-45 years who received the YFV17D yellow fever vaccine. V usage is TRBV29-1 and J usage is TRBJ2-6; 11 nucleotides match TRBD1. Sequencing used PBMCs, obtained on the day of the yellow fever booster vaccination. The CDR3 region is CSVEDGTGGSGANVLTF. CDR3 DNA: TGCAGCGTTGAAGATGGGACAGGGGGCTCTGGGGCCAACGTCCTGACTTTC.